This T cell receptor beta chain was recorded in a study of patients and donors after allogeneic stem cell transplantation. MiXCR, run by TCRdb on the RT-PCR reads, gives a single entry per CDR3 protein. In the table there are some 60,000 distinct CDR3 sequences, about 14% of which are singletons. This clonotype was seen a few times. CDR3 length equals 15 residues. V trimming: 5 bases; J trimming: 4 bases; junction bases outside the gene matches: 6. CDR1 WNHNN and CDR2 SYGVQD come from the germline V gene (reference sequence). This TCR derives from a human donor who was either an allogeneic HSCT recipient or a stem cell or donor lymphocyte infusion donor (not recorded which). It is not recorded whose cells these are; they may come from a transplant donor. The rearrangement links TRBV10-1 to TRBJ2-1, with 9 bases that match TRBD2. What was sequenced was blood, either unsorted or a sorted T cell fraction (not recorded which). The DNA of the CDR3 is TGCGCCAGCAGTCCGAGCGGGAGGACTTACAATGAGCAGTTCTTC. It is translated as CASSPSGRTYNEQFF.